These T cell receptor beta chains were read from a single sample in a study of cytomegalovirus exposure and HLA in healthy donors. The assay was immunoSEQ multiplex PCR, and TCRdb's table has in-frame clones only and misses some. This sample has 130,000 to 150,000 clones, with roughly 64% found just once. The sequenced sample was PBMCs. These receptors were collected from a woman between 25 and 40 years old in good health and CMV-seropositive. CDR3s include the opening cysteine and the closing phenylalanine or tryptophan. A D gene is named only where the DNA matches it firmly. The size of a clone is reported for some rows only, either as once, few or many, or as a class for expanded clones.

d_gene: -; j_gene: TRBJ2-2; v_gene: TRBV27; abundance: -; CDR3nt: TGTGCCAGCAGGGGGAGGAACACCGGGGAGCTGTTTTTT; CDR3aa: CASRGRNTGELFF
d_gene: TRBD1; j_gene: TRBJ2-2; v_gene: TRBV7-9; abundance: -; CDR3nt: TGTGCCAGCAGCCCCCCCGGGACAGGGGTTACCGGGGAGCTGTTTTTT; CDR3aa: CASSPPGTGVTGELFF
d_gene: TRBD1; j_gene: TRBJ1-5; v_gene: TRBV19; abundance: -; CDR3nt: TGTGCCACCAGCCCGGGACAGGGCTCCAATCAGCCCCAGCATTTT; CDR3aa: CATSPGQGSNQPQHF
d_gene: -; j_gene: TRBJ2-7; v_gene: TRBV6-5; abundance: -; CDR3nt: TGTGCCAGCAGTTACTCCTCCAGGATTTTCTACGAGCAGTACTTC; CDR3aa: CASSYSSRIFYEQYF
d_gene: -; j_gene: TRBJ2-7; v_gene: TRBV29-1; abundance: -; CDR3nt: TGCAGCGTTGATACGGGGTACGAGCAGTACTTC; CDR3aa: CSVDTGYEQYF
d_gene: -; j_gene: TRBJ2-5; v_gene: TRBV19; abundance: once; CDR3nt: TGTGCCAGTAGTATACAGGGCCAAGAGACCCAGTACTTC; CDR3aa: CASSIQGQETQYF
d_gene: -; j_gene: TRBJ1-2; v_gene: TRBV19; abundance: -; CDR3nt: TGTGCCAGTAGTATAGAGGGCCTTCATGGGTCCTATGGCTACACCTTC; CDR3aa: CASSIEGLHGSYGYTF
d_gene: TRBD2; j_gene: TRBJ2-1; v_gene: TRBV27; abundance: -; CDR3nt: TGTGCCAGCAGTTTACGGTGGACTAGCGGGTTTAATGAGCAGTTCTTC; CDR3aa: CASSLRWTSGFNEQFF
d_gene: TRBD1; j_gene: TRBJ2-5; v_gene: TRBV5-1; abundance: -; CDR3nt: TGCGCCAGCAGCTTTACCGGGACAGGGGCCTGGGAGCAGTACTTC; CDR3aa: CASSFTGTGAWEQYF
d_gene: TRBD1; j_gene: TRBJ2-3; v_gene: TRBV7-2; abundance: few; CDR3nt: TGTGCCAGCAGCTACGGACAGGGGGGAACGCAGTATTTT; CDR3aa: CASSYGQGGTQYF
d_gene: -; j_gene: TRBJ2-2; v_gene: TRBV19; abundance: -; CDR3nt: TGTGCCAGTAGTCCTTGGGGGGGCCAAGGCACCGGGGAGCTGTTTTTT; CDR3aa: CASSPWGGQGTGELFF
d_gene: -; j_gene: TRBJ2-5; v_gene: TRBV7-2; abundance: -; CDR3nt: TGTGCCAGCAGCCCAGGACAGCAAGAGACCCAGTACTTC; CDR3aa: CASSPGQQETQYF
d_gene: TRBD2; j_gene: TRBJ2-1; v_gene: TRBV5-8; abundance: -; CDR3nt: TGTGCCACTGCGGGGGGAAGCCCCTACAATGAGCAGTTCTTC; CDR3aa: CATAGGSPYNEQFF
d_gene: -; j_gene: TRBJ1-1; v_gene: TRBV11-2; abundance: -; CDR3nt: TGTGCCAGCAGCTTAGATCGCACTGAAGCTTTCTTT; CDR3aa: CASSLDRTEAFF
d_gene: -; j_gene: TRBJ1-3; v_gene: TRBV7-2; abundance: once; CDR3nt: TGTGCCAGCAGCTTATACGGGTCTGGAAACACCATATATTTT; CDR3aa: CASSLYGSGNTIYF
d_gene: TRBD1; j_gene: TRBJ1-5; v_gene: TRBV19; abundance: -; CDR3nt: TGTGCCAGTAGTATACCGGGACAGGGATCCAATCAGCCCCAGCATTTT; CDR3aa: CASSIPGQGSNQPQHF
d_gene: TRBD2; j_gene: TRBJ2-1; v_gene: TRBV19; abundance: -; CDR3nt: TGTGCCAGTTACCCGGGGCGGGAGATCATAGTGTCCTACAATGAGCAGTTCTTC; CDR3aa: CASYPGREIIVSYNEQFF
d_gene: -; j_gene: TRBJ1-1; v_gene: TRBV7-9; abundance: -; CDR3nt: TGTGCCAGCAGCTTCGGGGGAGGTGGCACTGAAGCTTTCTTT; CDR3aa: CASSFGGGGTEAFF
d_gene: TRBD2; j_gene: TRBJ2-3; v_gene: TRBV5-1; abundance: -; CDR3nt: TGCGCCAGCAGCCCGGGACTAGCGGGCACAGATACGCAGTATTTT; CDR3aa: CASSPGLAGTDTQYF
d_gene: TRBD2; j_gene: TRBJ2-7; v_gene: TRBV7-8; abundance: -; CDR3nt: TGTGCCAGCAGCTTAGCGCTAGCGGGAGACTACGAGCAGTACTTC; CDR3aa: CASSLALAGDYEQYF
d_gene: TRBD1; j_gene: TRBJ2-1; v_gene: TRBV18; abundance: -; CDR3nt: TGTGCCAGCTCGTCGGGACAGGGCCCCTACAATGAGCAGTTCTTC; CDR3aa: CASSSGQGPYNEQFF
d_gene: -; j_gene: TRBJ2-7; v_gene: TRBV5-4; abundance: once; CDR3nt: TGTGCCAGCAGCTTGGCCAGGGGCTACGAGCAGTACTTC; CDR3aa: CASSLARGYEQYF
d_gene: TRBD1; j_gene: TRBJ1-1; v_gene: TRBV29-1; abundance: -; CDR3nt: TGCAGCGTTGTGACAGGGGCTGAAGCTTTCTTT; CDR3aa: CSVVTGAEAFF
d_gene: TRBD1; j_gene: TRBJ2-1; v_gene: TRBV19; abundance: -; CDR3nt: TGTGCCAGTAGTTCGCCGGGACAGACCCTCGGTGAGCAGTTCTTC; CDR3aa: CASSSPGQTLGEQFF
d_gene: TRBD1; j_gene: TRBJ1-1; v_gene: TRBV29-1; abundance: -; CDR3nt: TGCAGCGCGGACAGGGGGCTTACTGAAGCTTTCTTT; CDR3aa: CSADRGLTEAFF
d_gene: -; j_gene: TRBJ1-5; v_gene: TRBV18; abundance: few; CDR3nt: TGTGCCAGCTCGCCAACGGTGAATAGCAATCAGCCCCAGCATTTT; CDR3aa: CASSPTVNSNQPQHF
d_gene: -; j_gene: TRBJ1-5; v_gene: TRBV19; abundance: few; CDR3nt: TGTGCCAGTAGTATATCCTATCAGCCCCAGCATTTT; CDR3aa: CASSISYQPQHF
d_gene: TRBD1; j_gene: TRBJ2-5; v_gene: TRBV6-1; abundance: few; CDR3nt: TGTGCCCGAGACCGGGACAGGGGCCAGACCCAGTACTTC; CDR3aa: CARDRDRGQTQYF
d_gene: -; j_gene: TRBJ2-5; v_gene: TRBV7-2; abundance: -; CDR3nt: TGTGCCAGCAGCTTAGGTACAGTTGCCGAGACCCAGTACTTC; CDR3aa: CASSLGTVAETQYF
d_gene: -; j_gene: TRBJ2-7; v_gene: TRBV6-5; abundance: -; CDR3nt: TGTGCCAGCAGTTACTCGAAGACATATACAACCTACGAGCAGTACTTC; CDR3aa: CASSYSKTYTTYEQYF
d_gene: TRBD1; j_gene: TRBJ2-5; v_gene: TRBV6-4; abundance: -; CDR3nt: TGTGCCAGCAGTGTGTACGGGACAGGGGAAGAGACCCAGTACTTC; CDR3aa: CASSVYGTGEETQYF
d_gene: -; j_gene: TRBJ1-2; v_gene: TRBV14; abundance: few; CDR3nt: TGTGCCAGCAGCCCGGGACTTTCTCCCCATGGCTACACCTTC; CDR3aa: CASSPGLSPHGYTF
d_gene: -; j_gene: TRBJ1-1; v_gene: TRBV11-2; abundance: -; CDR3nt: TGTGCCAGCAGCTTGGGACTCCAAGCTTTCTTT; CDR3aa: CASSLGLQAFF
d_gene: -; j_gene: TRBJ1-2; v_gene: TRBV6-1; abundance: once; CDR3nt: TGTGCCAGCAGTGAAATAGGGGGTGGCTACACCTTC; CDR3aa: CASSEIGGGYTF
d_gene: TRBD1; j_gene: TRBJ1-2; v_gene: TRBV27; abundance: few; CDR3nt: TGTGCCAGCGGAACAACCCCCGGGACAGCTAACTATGGCTACACCTTC; CDR3aa: CASGTTPGTANYGYTF
d_gene: TRBD1; j_gene: TRBJ2-7; v_gene: TRBV14; abundance: -; CDR3nt: TGTGCCAGCAGCCAATGGGGACAGGGAGGAAACGAGCAGTACTTC; CDR3aa: CASSQWGQGGNEQYF